Listed below are T cell receptor beta chains from one sample, sequenced in a study of blood T cell repertoires in COVID-19. TCRdb keeps only in-frame clones here, not all; method: immunoSEQ multiplex PCR. The repertoire holds about 140,000 clones, with around nine tenths as singletons. Sequenced: peripheral blood. Receptor source: a human donor in a cohort sampled during active COVID-19. Both conserved end residues are part of each CDR3. D genes are given only for firm matches. Expanded clones are given a class, and other clones once, few, many or no size at all.

>.|14|TRBV7-2|TRBJ1-2|TRBD1
TGTGCCAGCAGCCAACAGGGGGTGGAGAATGGCTACACCTTC
CASSQQGVENGYTF
>.|16|TRBV19|TRBJ2-1|.
TGTGCCAGTAGTGGCTGGGAGACCAGCTCCTACAATGAGCAGTTCTTC
CASSGWETSSYNEQFF
>.|14|TRBV2|TRBJ2-2|TRBD1
TGTGCCAGCTTCCGGGACAGGGCGTCCGGGGAGCTGTTTTTT
CASFRDRASGELFF
>.|16|TRBV5-5|TRBJ1-2|TRBD1
TGTGCCAGCAGCTTATGGGTCCGGGCAGGGGGCCTTGGCTACACCTTC
CASSLWVRAGGLGYTF
>.|15|TRBV27|TRBJ2-1|TRBD2
TGTGCCAGCAGTTTAGATTGGGGGGGGTACAATGAGCAGTTCTTC
CASSLDWGGYNEQFF
>.|14|TRBV5-1|TRBJ2-5|TRBD1
TGCGCCAGCAGCCGGGACAGGCCACAAGAGACCCAGTACTTC
CASSRDRPQETQYF
>.|11|TRBV10-2|TRBJ2-7|.
TGCGCCAGCAGAAGGGGGTCGGAGCAGTACTTC
CASRRGSEQYF
>.|13|TRBV10-3|TRBJ2-3|TRBD2
TGTGCCATTGGGACTAGCGGACCAGATACGCAGTATTTT
CAIGTSGPDTQYF
>.|16|TRBV3-1/TRBV3-2|TRBJ2-7|TRBD1
TGTGCCAGCAGCCAAGGATGGGCAGGGGGCCACTACGAGCAGTACTTC
CASSQGWAGGHYEQYF
>.|17|TRBV4-1|TRBJ2-1|TRBD1
TGCGCCAGCAGCCAAGGACCGGGACAGGTGTCCTACAATGAGCAGTTCTTC
CASSQGPGQVSYNEQFF
>.|18|TRBV19|TRBJ2-4|TRBD1
TGTGCCAGTAGTACCTCCGGGACAGGGTTGACGGCCAAAAACATTCAGTACTTC
CASSTSGTGLTAKNIQYF
>once|16|TRBV19|TRBJ1-3|TRBD1
TGTGCCAGTAGTATAACTGACAGGGGAGGTGGAAACACCATATATTTT
CASSITDRGGGNTIYF
>once|15|TRBV19|TRBJ2-1|TRBD1
TGTGCCAGTACCCTTGGACAGGGATCCTACAATGAGCAGTTCTTC
CASTLGQGSYNEQFF
>few|15|TRBV4-3|TRBJ2-7|.
TGCGCCAGCAGCCAAGAGGGGGCACCAAACTACGAGCAGTACTTC
CASSQEGAPNYEQYF
>.|15|TRBV19|TRBJ1-6|TRBD1
TGTGCCAGTACCAACCCTCCACAGGGGACTTCACCCCTCCACTTT
CASTNPPQGTSPLHF
>few|13|TRBV29-1|TRBJ2-7|.
TGCAGCGTTGAAGTAAGCAGGGGGAGGGAGCAGTACTTC
CSVEVSRGREQYF
>.|15|TRBV4-1|TRBJ1-4|.
TGCGCCAGCAGCCAAGAACACAGGGTGGTTGAAAAACTGTTTTTT
CASSQEHRVVEKLFF
>.|15|TRBV5-1|TRBJ2-2|TRBD1
TGCGCCAGCAGCCCCGGGACAGGGAACACCGGGGAGCTGTTTTTT
CASSPGTGNTGELFF
>.|15|TRBV3-1/TRBV3-2|TRBJ2-2|TRBD1
TGTGCCAGCAGCCTTCGACAGGGGGTTAGCGGGGAGCTGTTTTTT
CASSLRQGVSGELFF
>.|14|TRBV30|TRBJ1-1|.
TGTGCCTGGAGTGACCAGACATGGAACACTGAAGCTTTCTTT
CAWSDQTWNTEAFF
>.|14|TRBV9|TRBJ1-3|.
TGTGCCAGCAGCGTAGGGAGCTCTGGAAACACCATATATTTT
CASSVGSSGNTIYF
>.|14|TRBV10-3|TRBJ1-2|.
TGTGCCAGTACTCAGGGGTCAGCTAACTATGGCTACACCTTC
CASTQGSANYGYTF
>.|15|TRBV5-1|TRBJ2-3|.
TGCGCCAGCAGCTTGTCGCGGGGCGCCACAGATACGCAGTATTTT
CASSLSRGATDTQYF
>.|13|TRBV19|TRBJ2-1|TRBD2
TGTGCCAGTAGTACTAGCGGGCGCAATGAGCAGTTCTTC
CASSTSGRNEQFF
>.|15|TRBV6-1|TRBJ1-2|.
TGTGCCAGCAGTGAAGGGAGCAGGGGCGTCTATGGCTACACCTTC
CASSEGSRGVYGYTF
>.|15|TRBV6-2/TRBV6-3|TRBJ2-3|TRBD2
TGTGCCAGCAGTTACCGACTAGCGGGGGGGAATACGCAGTATTTT
CASSYRLAGGNTQYF
>.|16|TRBV6-2/TRBV6-3|TRBJ2-3|TRBD1
TGTGCCAGCAGTTCCGGGACAGGGACGGCGACAGATACGCAGTATTTT
CASSSGTGTATDTQYF
>.|13|TRBV23-1|TRBJ1-2|TRBD1
TGCGCCAGCAGTTTCGACAGGGGTGATGGCTACACCTTC
CASSFDRGDGYTF
>.|16|TRBV3-1/TRBV3-2|TRBJ1-4|.
TGTGCCAGCAGCCCCCGTCGGGGGGCTCTTAATGAAAAACTGTTTTTT
CASSPRRGALNEKLFF
>.|14|TRBV4-2|TRBJ1-2|.
TGTGCCAGCAGCCAAGATTTAGGGGTCTATGGCTACACCTTC
CASSQDLGVYGYTF
>.|12|TRBV6-2/TRBV6-3|TRBJ2-7|.
TGTGCCAGCAGTTACCAGGGGTACGAGCAGTACTTC
CASSYQGYEQYF
>few|14|TRBV7-2|TRBJ2-1|TRBD1
TGTGCCAGCAGCTTAGTGACAGGGCCCAATGAGCAGTTCTTC
CASSLVTGPNEQFF
>.|13|TRBV18|TRBJ1-2|.
TGTGCCAGCTCACCCGACACCTCCTATGGCTACACCTTC
CASSPDTSYGYTF
>few|14|TRBV4-1|TRBJ2-7|TRBD2
TGCGCCAGCAGCCCTAGCGGGGGGACCTACGAGCAGTACTTC
CASSPSGGTYEQYF
>.|15|TRBV5-6|TRBJ1-4|TRBD1
TGTGCCAGCAGCCCGGGACAGCATAAAAGGGAAAAACTGTTTTTT
CASSPGQHKREKLFF
>.|15|TRBV5-4|TRBJ2-3|TRBD2
TGTGCCAGCAGCAAACGGGGGGAACGCACAGATACGCAGTATTTT
CASSKRGERTDTQYF
>.|13|TRBV11-1|TRBJ1-5|.
TGTGCCAGCAGCTTAGACAGAAATCAGCCCCAGCATTTT
CASSLDRNQPQHF
>.|14|TRBV4-3|TRBJ2-1|.
TGCGCCAGCAGCCAGGTCACAGGGTTGAATGAGCAGTTCTTC
CASSQVTGLNEQFF
>.|16|TRBV6-5|TRBJ1-5|.
TGTGCCAGCAGTTACTCGAATGGGGCAGGGGTGCGGCCCCAGCATTTT
CASSYSNGAGVRPQHF
>.|15|TRBV27|TRBJ1-1|.
TGTGCCAGCAGTTTATCCCTTTACGCAAGCTCTGAAGCTTTCTTT
CASSLSLYASSEAFF
>.|13|TRBV2|TRBJ1-6|.
TGTGCCAGCAGTGGAGGGAGTGAAGCGCCCCTCCACTTT
CASSGGSEAPLHF